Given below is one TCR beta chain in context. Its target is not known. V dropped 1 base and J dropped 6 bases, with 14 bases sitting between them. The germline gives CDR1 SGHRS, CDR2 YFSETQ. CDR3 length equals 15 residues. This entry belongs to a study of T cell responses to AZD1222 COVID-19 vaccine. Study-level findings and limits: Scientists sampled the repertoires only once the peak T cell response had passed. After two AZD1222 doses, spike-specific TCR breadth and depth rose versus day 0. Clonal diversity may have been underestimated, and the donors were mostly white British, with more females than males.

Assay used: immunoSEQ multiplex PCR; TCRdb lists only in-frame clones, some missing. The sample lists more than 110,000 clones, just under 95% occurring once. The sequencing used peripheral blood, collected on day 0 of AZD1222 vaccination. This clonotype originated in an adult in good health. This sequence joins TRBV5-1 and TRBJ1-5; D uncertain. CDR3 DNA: TGCGCCAGCAGCTTGCGGCGTCAAGTACCTCAGCCCCAGCATTTT. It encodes CASSLRRQVPQPQHF.